This T cell receptor (beta chain) was observed in a study of blood T cell repertoires in COVID-19. Data came from immunoSEQ multiplex PCR; TCRdb stores just in-frame clones and leaves some out. The table has 400,000 to 450,000 clones, around 91% seen once. CDR1 is SGDLS and CDR2 is YYNGEE in the germline V gene. CDR3 length: 13 residues. The V end was cut by 5 bases, the J end by 7 bases, with 13 bases between. This TCR came from a man aged 18 to 29 who had recovered from COVID-19. This sequence joins TRBV9 and TRBJ2-1, with D possibly matching TRBD1 (5 bases). Sequencing was done on a sample of PBMCs or T cells enriched from blood (not recorded which). The CDR3 DNA is TGTGCCAGCAGTTATCAGGGTTGGAATGAGCAGTTCTTC. It encodes CASSYQGWNEQFF.